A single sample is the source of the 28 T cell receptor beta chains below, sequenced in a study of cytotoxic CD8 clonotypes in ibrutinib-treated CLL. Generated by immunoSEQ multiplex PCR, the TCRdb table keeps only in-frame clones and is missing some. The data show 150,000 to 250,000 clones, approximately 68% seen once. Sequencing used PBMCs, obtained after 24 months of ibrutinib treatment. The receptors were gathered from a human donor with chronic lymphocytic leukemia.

As DNA, the CDR3 is TGTGCCAGTAGTATATATGCGCTCAGGGGGACCCAGTACTTC. Translation gives CASSIYALRGTQYF. V gene TRBV19 combines with J gene TRBJ2-5; TRBD1 is a possible D gene (6 bases). The germline CDR1 and CDR2 sequences are LNHDA and SQIVND (reference sequence). Trimming removed 2 bases from V and 7 bases from J, with 14 bases in between. The CDR3 runs 14 residues.

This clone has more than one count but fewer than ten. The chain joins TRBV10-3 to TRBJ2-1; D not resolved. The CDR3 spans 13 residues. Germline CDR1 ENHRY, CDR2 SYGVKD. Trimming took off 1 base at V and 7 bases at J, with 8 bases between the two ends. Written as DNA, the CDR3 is TGTGCCATCAGTGAGTGGCAGAAGAATGAGCAGTTCTTC. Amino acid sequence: CAISEWQKNEQFF.

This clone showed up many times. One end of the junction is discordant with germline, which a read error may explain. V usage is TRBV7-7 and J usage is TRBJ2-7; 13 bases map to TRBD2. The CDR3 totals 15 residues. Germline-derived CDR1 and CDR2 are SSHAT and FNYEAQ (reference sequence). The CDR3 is CASSLGLAGAYEQYF. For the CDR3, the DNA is TGTGCTAGCAGCTTAGGACTAGCGGGGGCCTACGAGCAGTACTTC.

The CDR3 sequence is CASSQDSSGYYGYTF. The CDR3 nucleotides read TGCGCCAGCAGCCAAGATAGCTCAGGGTACTATGGCTACACCTTC. The chain employs TRBV4-1 and TRBJ1-2; weak D call: TRBD1 (5 bases). Trimming cost V 0 bases and J 3 bases, with 11 bases left between them. The length of the CDR3 is 15 residues. Per the germline V gene, CDR1 is MGHRA and CDR2 is YSYEKL.

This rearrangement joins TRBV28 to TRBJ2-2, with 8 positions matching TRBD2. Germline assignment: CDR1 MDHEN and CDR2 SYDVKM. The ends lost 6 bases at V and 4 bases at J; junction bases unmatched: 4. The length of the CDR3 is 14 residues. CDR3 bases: TGTGCCAGCAGGGAGGGACTAGTCACCGGGGAGCTGTTTTTT. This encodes CASREGLVTGELFF.

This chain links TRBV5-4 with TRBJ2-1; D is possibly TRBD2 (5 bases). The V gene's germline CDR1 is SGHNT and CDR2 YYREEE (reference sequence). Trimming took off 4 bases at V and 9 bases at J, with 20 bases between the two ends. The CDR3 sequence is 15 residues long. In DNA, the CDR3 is TGTGCCAGCAGCGCGGGTCCTTTTCCCCCGGTTGAGCAGTTCTTC. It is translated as CASSAGPFPPVEQFF.

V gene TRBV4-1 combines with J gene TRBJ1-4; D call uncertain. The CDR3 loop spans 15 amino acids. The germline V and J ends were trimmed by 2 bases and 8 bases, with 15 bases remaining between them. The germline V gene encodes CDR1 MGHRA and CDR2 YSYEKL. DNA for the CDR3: TGCGCCAGCAGCCAAAACACGGGAGGTAGGGAAAAACTGTTTTTT. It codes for CASSQNTGGREKLFF.

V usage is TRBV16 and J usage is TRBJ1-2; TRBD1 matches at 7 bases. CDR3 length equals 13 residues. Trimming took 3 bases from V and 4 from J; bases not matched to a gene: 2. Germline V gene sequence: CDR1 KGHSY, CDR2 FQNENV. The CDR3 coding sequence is TGTGCCAGCAGCCAGGACAGGACCTATGGCTACACCTTC. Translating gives CASSQDRTYGYTF.

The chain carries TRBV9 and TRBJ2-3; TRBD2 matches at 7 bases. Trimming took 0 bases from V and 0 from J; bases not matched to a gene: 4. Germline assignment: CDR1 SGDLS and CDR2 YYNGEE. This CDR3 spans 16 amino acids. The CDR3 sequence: CASSVGSGWSTDTQYF. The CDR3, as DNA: TGTGCCAGCAGCGTAGGTAGCGGGTGGAGCACAGATACGCAGTATTTT.

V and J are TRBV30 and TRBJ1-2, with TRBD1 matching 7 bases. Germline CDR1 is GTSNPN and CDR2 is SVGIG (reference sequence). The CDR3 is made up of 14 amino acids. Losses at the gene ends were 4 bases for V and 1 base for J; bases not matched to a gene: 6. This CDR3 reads CAWMGTENNYGYTF. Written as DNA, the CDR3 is TGTGCCTGGATGGGGACAGAGAATAACTATGGCTACACCTTC.

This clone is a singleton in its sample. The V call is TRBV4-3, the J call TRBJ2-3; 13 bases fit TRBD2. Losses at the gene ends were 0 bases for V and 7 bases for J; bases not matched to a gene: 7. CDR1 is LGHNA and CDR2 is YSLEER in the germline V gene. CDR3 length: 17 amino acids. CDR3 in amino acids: CASSQDRWTSGRNTQYF. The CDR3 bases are TGCGCCAGCAGCCAAGATCGGTGGACTAGCGGGAGAAATACGCAGTATTTT.

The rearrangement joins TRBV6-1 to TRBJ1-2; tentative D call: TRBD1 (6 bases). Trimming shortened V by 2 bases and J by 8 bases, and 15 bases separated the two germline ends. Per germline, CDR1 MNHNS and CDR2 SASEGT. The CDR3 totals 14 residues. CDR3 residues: CASSERGLRQGYTF. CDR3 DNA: TGTGCCAGCAGTGAACGGGGGCTCCGACAGGGCTACACCTTC.

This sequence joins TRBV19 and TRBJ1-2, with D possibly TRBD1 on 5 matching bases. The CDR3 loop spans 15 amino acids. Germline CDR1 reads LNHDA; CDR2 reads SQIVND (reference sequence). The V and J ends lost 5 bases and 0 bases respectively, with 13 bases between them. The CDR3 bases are TGTGCCAGTAGTCCGAGAAGGGGTTCTAACTATGGCTACACCTTC. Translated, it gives CASSPRRGSNYGYTF.

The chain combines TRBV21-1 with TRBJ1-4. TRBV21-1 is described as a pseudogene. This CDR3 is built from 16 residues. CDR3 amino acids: CASSNAARGTGEKLFF. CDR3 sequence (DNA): TGTGCCAGCAGCAATGCGGCGCGGGGGACGGGCGAAAAACTGTTTTTT.

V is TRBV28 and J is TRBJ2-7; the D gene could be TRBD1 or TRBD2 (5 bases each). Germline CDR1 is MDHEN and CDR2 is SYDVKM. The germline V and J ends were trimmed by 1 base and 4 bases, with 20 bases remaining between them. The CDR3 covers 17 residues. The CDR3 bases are TGTGCCAGCAGTTTATATGGAGCCTGGGACGAGGGATACGAGCAGTACTTC. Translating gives CASSLYGAWDEGYEQYF.

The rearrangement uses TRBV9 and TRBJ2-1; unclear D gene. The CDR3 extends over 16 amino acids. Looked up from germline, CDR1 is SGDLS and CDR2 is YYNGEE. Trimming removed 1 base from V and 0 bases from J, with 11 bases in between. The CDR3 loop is CASSVISRNSYNEQFF. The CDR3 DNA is TGTGCCAGCAGCGTAATATCTCGAAACTCCTACAATGAGCAGTTCTTC. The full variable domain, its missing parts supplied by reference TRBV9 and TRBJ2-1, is DSGVTQTPKHLITATGQRVTLRCSPRSGDLSVYWYQQSLDQGLQFLIQYYNGEERAKGNILERFSAQQFPDLHSELNLSSLELGDSALYFCASSVISRNSYNEQFFGPGTRLTVL.

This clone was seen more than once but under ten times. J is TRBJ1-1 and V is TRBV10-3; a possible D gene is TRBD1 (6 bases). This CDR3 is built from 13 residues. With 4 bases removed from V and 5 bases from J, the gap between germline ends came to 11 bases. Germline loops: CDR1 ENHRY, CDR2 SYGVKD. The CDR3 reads CAISGDTWTEAFF. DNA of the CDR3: TGTGCCATCAGTGGGGACACATGGACTGAAGCTTTCTTT.

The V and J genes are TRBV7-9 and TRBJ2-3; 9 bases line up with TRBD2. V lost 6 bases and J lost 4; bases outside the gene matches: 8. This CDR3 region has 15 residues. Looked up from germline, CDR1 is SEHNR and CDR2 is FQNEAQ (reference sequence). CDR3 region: CASRSGTSSPDTQYF. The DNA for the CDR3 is TGTGCCAGCAGGAGCGGGACTAGCAGCCCAGATACGCAGTATTTT.

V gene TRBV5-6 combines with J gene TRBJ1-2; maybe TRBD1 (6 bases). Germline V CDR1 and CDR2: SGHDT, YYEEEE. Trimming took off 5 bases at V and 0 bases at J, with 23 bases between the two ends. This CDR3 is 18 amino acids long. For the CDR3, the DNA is TGTGCCAGCAGATTTACAGGGTTTCAGACCTTAGCTAACTATGGCTACACCTTC. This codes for CASRFTGFQTLANYGYTF.

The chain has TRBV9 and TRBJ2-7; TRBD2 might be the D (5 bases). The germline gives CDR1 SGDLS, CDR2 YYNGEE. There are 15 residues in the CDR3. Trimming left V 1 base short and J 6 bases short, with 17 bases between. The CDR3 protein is CASSVSSGGYSEQYF. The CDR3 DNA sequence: TGTGCCAGCAGCGTATCCTCCGGAGGTTATAGCGAGCAGTACTTC.

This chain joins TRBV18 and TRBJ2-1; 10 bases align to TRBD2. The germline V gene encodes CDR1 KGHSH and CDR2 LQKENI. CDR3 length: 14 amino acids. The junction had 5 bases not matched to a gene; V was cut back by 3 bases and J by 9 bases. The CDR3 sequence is CASSPISGGSEQFF. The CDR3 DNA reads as TGTGCCAGCTCACCCATTAGCGGGGGGTCTGAGCAGTTCTTC.

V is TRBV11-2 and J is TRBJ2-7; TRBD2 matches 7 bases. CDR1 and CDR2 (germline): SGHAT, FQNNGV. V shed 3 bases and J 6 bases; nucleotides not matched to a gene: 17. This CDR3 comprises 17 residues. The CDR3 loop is CASSFWDGRLGLLEQYF. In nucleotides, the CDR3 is TGTGCCAGCAGCTTTTGGGACGGGAGGTTGGGACTACTCGAGCAGTACTTC. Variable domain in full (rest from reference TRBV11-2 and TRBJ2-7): EAGVAQSPRYKIIEKRQSVAFWCNPISGHATLYWYQQILGQGPKLLIQFQNNGVVDDSQLPKDRFSAERLKGVDSTLKIQPAKLEDSAVYLCASSFWDGRLGLLEQYFGPGTRLTVT.

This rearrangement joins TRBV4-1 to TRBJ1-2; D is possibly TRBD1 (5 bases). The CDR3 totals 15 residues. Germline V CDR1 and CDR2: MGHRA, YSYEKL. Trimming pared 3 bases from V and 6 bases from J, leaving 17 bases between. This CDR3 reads CASSQTRDAGNGYTF. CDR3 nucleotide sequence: TGCGCCAGCAGCCAGACCCGGGACGCGGGGAATGGCTACACCTTC.

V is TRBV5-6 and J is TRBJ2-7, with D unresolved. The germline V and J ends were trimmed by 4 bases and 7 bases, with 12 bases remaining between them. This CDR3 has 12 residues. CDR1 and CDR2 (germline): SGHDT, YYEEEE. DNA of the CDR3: TGTGCCAGCAGCGGGCCCATCGAAGAGCAGTACTTC. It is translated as CASSGPIEEQYF.

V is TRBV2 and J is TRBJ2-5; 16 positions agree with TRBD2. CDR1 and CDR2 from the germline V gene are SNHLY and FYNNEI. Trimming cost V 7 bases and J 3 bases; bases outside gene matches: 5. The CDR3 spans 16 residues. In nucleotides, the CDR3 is TGTGCCAGCATGGGACTAGCGGGAGGGCCGGAAGAGACCCAGTACTTC. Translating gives CASMGLAGGPEETQYF.

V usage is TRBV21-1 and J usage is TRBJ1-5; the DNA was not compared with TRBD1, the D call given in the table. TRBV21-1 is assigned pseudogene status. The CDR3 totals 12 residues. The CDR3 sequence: CASGQSNQPQHF. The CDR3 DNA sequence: TGTGCCAGTGGACAGAGCAATCAGCCCCAGCATTTT.

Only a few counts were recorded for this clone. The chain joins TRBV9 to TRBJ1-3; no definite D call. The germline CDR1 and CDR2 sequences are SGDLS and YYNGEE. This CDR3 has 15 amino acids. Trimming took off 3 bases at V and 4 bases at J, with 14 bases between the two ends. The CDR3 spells CASSGRTLRGNTIYF. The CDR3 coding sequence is TGTGCCAGCAGCGGTAGGACGTTGAGAGGAAACACCATATATTTT.

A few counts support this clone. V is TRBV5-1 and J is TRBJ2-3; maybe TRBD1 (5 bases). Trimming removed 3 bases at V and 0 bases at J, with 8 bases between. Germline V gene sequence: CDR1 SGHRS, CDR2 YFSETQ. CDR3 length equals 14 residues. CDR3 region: CASSWQGSTDTQYF. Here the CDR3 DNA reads TGCGCCAGCAGCTGGCAGGGTAGCACAGATACGCAGTATTTT.